The 9 T cell receptor beta chains listed next were all sequenced from one sample in a study of blood T cell repertoires in COVID-19. The table came from immunoSEQ multiplex PCR; TCRdb's copy has only in-frame clones and leaves some out. The sample lists 90,000 or so clones, 89% seen once, with around 5% in the top ten. Sequenced material: peripheral blood. These receptors were collected from an elderly woman with active COVID-19.

This clone occurred a few times. The chain links TRBV27 to TRBJ2-6; 11 bases line up with TRBD2. Trimming removed 3 bases from V and 4 bases from J; junction bases left unmatched: 5. This CDR3 has 17 residues. The germline CDR1 and CDR2 sequences are MNHEY and SMNVEV (reference sequence). The CDR3 spells CASSLLAGGTGANVLTF. The CDR3 DNA sequence: TGTGCCAGCAGTTTGTTAGCGGGAGGGACCGGGGCCAACGTCCTGACTTTC.

This clone was recorded a few times. The V gene is TRBV7-3, the J gene TRBJ2-2, with 9 bases identical to TRBD1. V lost 0 bases to trimming and J lost 6 bases; unmatched junction nucleotides: 2. There are 15 residues in the CDR3. Germline CDR1 SGHTA, CDR2 FQGTGA. The CDR3 coding sequence is TGTGCCAGCAGCTTAACCGGGGACAGGGCCGGGGAGCTGTTTTTT. This encodes CASSLTGDRAGELFF. Based on the CDR3 plus reference TRBV7-3 and TRBJ2-2, the full variable domain is GAGVSQTPSNKVTEKGKYVELRCDPISGHTALYWYRQSLGQGPEFLIYFQGTGAADDSGLPNDRFFAVRPEGSVSTLKIQRTERGDSAVYLCASSLTGDRAGELFFGEGSRLTVL.

The rearrangement joins TRBV19 to TRBJ1-2; no definite D call. Deletions cut 6 bases from V and 0 bases from J, with 14 bases between. The germline V gene has CDR1 LNHDA and CDR2 SQIVND (reference sequence). The CDR3 length is 15 residues. CDR3 residues: CASRSAAMANYGYTF. CDR3 coding DNA: TGTGCCAGTAGATCGGCGGCCATGGCTAACTATGGCTACACCTTC.

The V call is TRBV28, the J call TRBJ1-4; D is ambiguous. Germline CDR1 is MDHEN and CDR2 is SYDVKM. This CDR3 spans 15 amino acids. Deletions cut 1 base from V and 8 bases from J, with 14 bases between. CDR3 amino acids: CASSLLGSTIEKLFF. The DNA of the CDR3 is TGTGCCAGCAGTTTATTAGGCAGTACTATAGAAAAACTGTTTTTT.

V and J are TRBV4-1 and TRBJ2-3; 7 bases fit TRBD2. This CDR3 has 17 residues. The junction had 12 bases not matched to a gene; V was cut back by 4 bases and J by 2 bases. The V gene's germline CDR1 is MGHRA and CDR2 YSYEKL. The CDR3 reads CASSPPLAGVLTDTQYF. The CDR3, as DNA: TGCGCCAGCAGCCCTCCCCTCGCGGGAGTCCTCACAGATACGCAGTATTTT.

The chain couples TRBV7-2 to TRBJ2-3, with 12 bases fitting TRBD2. With 2 bases clipped from V and 6 bases from J, the junction kept 3 bases outside the gene matches. Per germline, CDR1 SGHTA and CDR2 FQGNSA. The CDR3 totals 15 residues. The CDR3 sequence: CASSLTSGRPDTQYF. The CDR3 region has the DNA TGTGCCAGCAGCTTAACTAGCGGGAGGCCCGATACGCAGTATTTT.

This chain links TRBV3-1 (or the pseudogene TRBV3-2) with TRBJ2-3, with 12 bases fitting TRBD2. Trimming took 1 base from V and 9 from J; bases not matched to a gene: 14. Germline-derived CDR1 and CDR2 are LGHDT and YNNKEL (reference sequence). The CDR3 covers 18 residues. CDR3 residues: CASSQGGGLAGHAATQYF. Written as DNA, the CDR3 is TGTGCCAGCAGCCAAGGCGGGGGACTAGCGGGTCACGCGGCCACGCAGTATTTT.

The V gene is TRBV19, the J gene TRBJ2-1; TRBD1 matches at 7 bases. CDR3 length equals 15 residues. The ends lost 1 base at V and 2 bases at J; junction bases unmatched: 2. Looked up from germline, CDR1 is LNHDA and CDR2 is SQIVND (reference sequence). CDR3 residues: CASSIVGTAYNEQFF. The CDR3 region has the DNA TGTGCCAGTAGTATAGTGGGGACAGCCTACAATGAGCAGTTCTTC. The full variable domain, completed using reference TRBV19 and TRBJ2-1, is DGGITQSPKYLFRKEGQNVTLSCEQNLNHDAMYWYRQDPGQGLRLIYYSQIVNDFQKGDIAEGYSVSREKKESFPLTVTSAQKNPTAFYLCASSIVGTAYNEQFFGPGTRLTVL.

This sequence joins TRBV7-9 and TRBJ1-5; TRBD1 matches 7 bases. The CDR3 contains 15 residues. Trimming at V came to 5 bases and at J to 6 bases, leaving 10 bases not matched to a gene. Germline V gene data show CDR1 as SEHNR and CDR2 as FQNEAQ (reference sequence). The DNA for the CDR3 is TGTGCCAGCAGCCCGAGGGGGCGAGAGTGTCAGCCCCAGCATTTT. Its translation is CASSPRGRECQPQHF.